This T cell receptor beta chain was sequenced for a study of blood T cells in healthy people across ages. Overall study findings and caveats: Calculation of diversity from one million T cells yielded estimates considered to be underestimates.

Staff drew roughly 10 milliliters of peripheral blood from each donor. Per sample, extraction of total RNA gave at least 5.5 micrograms in every case. This clonotype was picked up a small number of times. Its target is not known. The V and J ends lost 5 bases and 8 bases, in that order; junction bases with no gene match: 7. Germline loops: CDR1 DFQATT, CDR2 SNEGSKA (reference sequence). The CDR3 totals 12 residues. Next came a second PCR, run for roughly 6 to 11 cycles, which used a sample-barcoded 5' primer along with a J-beta primer mix. All samples yielded 3 million or more CDR3-containing paired-end reads. TCRdb recomputed calls from the 5' RACE reads with MiXCR, one row per CDR3 protein. The sample shows under 1 million distinct CDR3 sequences, more than 40% of them seen only once.

The sequenced sample consisted of blood. The chain is built from TRBV20-1 and TRBJ2-7, with 9 bases fitting TRBD1. This sequence was found in a man aged 60-69 years in good health. CDR3 sequence reads: CSAPGQGFKQYF. The CDR3 coding sequence is TGCAGTGCTCCGGGACAGGGCTTTAAGCAGTACTTC.